This TCR beta chain was captured in a study of blood T cell repertoires in COVID-19. Turning to the study itself: Researchers got acute and convalescent COVID-19 samples from the United States, Italy and Spain. PBMCs, B-cell-depleted T cells, or T cells were the source of the cDNA or gDNA that made up the material.

This clone was observed a single time. Distinct nucleotide sequences in the sample also encode this CDR3. The germline V gene has CDR1 SGHAT and CDR2 FQNNGV. V lost 0 bases and J 0 bases, leaving 6 bases between the germline ends. The CDR3 is 15 amino acids. Authors' data handling: Reference gene primers were amplified, and this amplification served to estimate nucleated cell counts. Some clones are missing from TCRdb's copy, which holds only in-frame ones; the method was immunoSEQ multiplex PCR. V and J calls and clone size are those listed in that table; D and trimming were worked out from the DNA. The data hold about 180,000 clones, with more than 65% observed a single time.

The source is a woman of 80 years or more with active or convalescent COVID-19. The genes are TRBV11-2 and TRBJ1-5, with D tentatively TRBD1 (6 bases). Material for sequencing was peripheral blood. CDR3 nucleotides: TGTGCCAGCAGCTTAGAAGGGGGTAGCAATCAGCCCCAGCATTTT. It yields the protein CASSLEGGSNQPQHF.